A selection of T cell receptor beta chains follows, all from one sample in a study of T-cell reconstitution after alpha-beta-depleted transplantation in children. TCRdb recomputed calls from the PCR reads with MiXCR, one row per CDR3 protein. The sample has about 300,000 distinct CDR3 sequences, 6% to 10% seen once; the top ten hold approximately 9%. The source material was peripheral blood, sampled 360 days after TCRalphabeta/CD19-depleted stem cell transplant. The source is a female patient aged 2-9 years who had a stem cell transplant for Fanconi anemia, so the T cells may come from the graft donor. Each CDR3 is given with its conserved first and last residue. A D gene is named only where the DNA matches it firmly. Not every row has a clone size; where given, it reads once, few, many or a size class.

d_call j_call v_call clone_size cdr3_aa cdr3_nt
- TRBJ1-1 TRBV7-9 - CASSSTGRAEAFF TGTGCCAGCAGCTCTACAGGGAGGGCTGAAGCTTTCTTT
- TRBJ2-2 TRBV20-1 - CSARDLSSSGELFF TGCAGTGCTAGAGATCTTTCGTCCTCCGGGGAGCTGTTTTTT
TRBD2 TRBJ2-5 TRBV3-1 few CASDQRGVVGETQYF TGTGCCAGCGACCAGCGGGGGGTCGTCGGAGAGACCCAGTACTTC
- TRBJ2-7 TRBV18 - CASSLLGTDLVHEQYF TGTGCCAGCTCGCTACTAGGGACGGACCTCGTTCACGAGCAGTACTTC
- TRBJ2-5 TRBV28 many CASSLGMTGQETQYF TGTGCCAGCAGTTTAGGGATGACGGGGCAAGAGACCCAGTACTTC
- TRBJ1-1 TRBV2 - CASSEEGTTEAFF TGTGCCAGCAGTGAAGAAGGGACCACTGAAGCTTTCTTT
TRBD2 TRBJ2-2 TRBV27 many CASSFRGGGTGELFF TGTGCCAGCAGTTTTCGGGGGGGAGGCACCGGGGAGCTGTTTTTT
- TRBJ1-6 TRBV3-1 few CASSQDPAGNSPLHF TGTGCCAGCAGCCAAGATCCGGCAGGGAATTCACCCCTCCACTTT
- TRBJ2-2 TRBV3-1 many CASSRAYTGELFF TGTGCCAGCAGCCGAGCTTACACCGGGGAGCTGTTTTTT
- TRBJ2-1 TRBV2 many CASKGWVSSYNEQFF TGTGCCAGCAAGGGCTGGGTCAGCTCCTACAATGAGCAGTTCTTC
- TRBJ2-3 TRBV20-1 - CSPAMGTDTQYF TGCAGTCCGGCTATGGGCACAGATACGCAGTATTTT
TRBD1 TRBJ2-7 TRBV7-3 many CASSLTPAGGEQYF TGTGCCAGCAGCTTAACGCCGGCAGGGGGCGAGCAGTACTTC
- TRBJ1-1 TRBV16 many CASSQSTGHTEAFF TGTGCCAGCAGCCAATCAACAGGCCACACTGAAGCTTTCTTT
TRBD2 TRBJ2-3 TRBV7-2 many CASSFLSGERYTQYF TGTGCCAGCAGCTTTCTTAGCGGGGAAAGATATACGCAGTATTTT
- TRBJ1-1 TRBV2 - CATVRGLGTEAFF TGTGCCACCGTTCGGGGGCTGGGAACTGAAGCTTTCTTT
- TRBJ2-7 TRBV7-8 few CASSFSGRAGRASYEQYF TGTGCCAGCAGCTTTAGTGGGCGGGCAGGGAGAGCCTCCTACGAGCAGTACTTC
- TRBJ2-1 TRBV5-1 many CASRPRGTFGNEQFF TGCGCCAGCAGGCCTAGGGGTACCTTCGGGAATGAGCAGTTCTTC
- TRBJ1-1 TRBV18 - CASSPGQIGVNTEAFF TGTGCCAGCTCACCCGGACAGATCGGGGTGAACACTGAAGCTTTCTTT
TRBD1 TRBJ2-1 TRBV5-6 few CASSLYSGQPYNEQFF TGTGCCAGCAGCTTGTATTCGGGACAGCCTTACAATGAGCAGTTCTTC
TRBD1 TRBJ1-1 TRBV5-1 many CASSLDRGTEAFF TGTGCCAGCAGCTTGGACAGGGGCACTGAAGCTTTCTTT
- TRBJ2-3 TRBV3-1 many CASSPATHHTQYF TGTGCCAGCAGCCCCGCCACCCACCATACGCAGTATTTT
- TRBJ2-1 TRBV20-1 many CSVPVHLKPYNEQFF TGCAGTGTTCCTGTACATCTAAAACCTTATAATGAGCAGTTCTTC
- TRBJ2-7 TRBV2 - CASRTDNYEQYF TGTGCCAGCAGGACGGATAATTACGAGCAGTACTTC
TRBD1 TRBJ1-2 TRBV7-8 many CASSPTGTGGIYYGYTF TGTGCCAGCAGCCCGACCGGGACAGGGGGTATTTACTATGGCTACACCTTC
TRBD2 TRBJ2-3 TRBV4-1 few CASSGRSGGASADTQYF TGCGCCAGCAGCGGTCGTAGCGGGGGAGCGAGCGCAGATACGCAGTATTTT
- TRBJ2-3 TRBV5-1 many CASSSGSGGTDTQYF TGCGCCAGCAGCTCAGGCTCTGGGGGCACAGATACGCAGTATTTT
- TRBJ1-5 TRBV7-2 many CASSLGYQPQHF TGTGCCAGCAGCTTGGGGTATCAGCCCCAGCATTTT
TRBD2 TRBJ2-1 TRBV4-3 many CASSQISGGAGNEQFF TGCGCCAGCAGCCAAATTAGCGGGGGGGCCGGCAATGAGCAGTTCTTC
- TRBJ2-2 TRBV21-1 many CASSTLNGLPVNTGELFF TGTGCCAGCAGCACCTTGAATGGACTACCCGTGAACACCGGGGAGCTGTTTTTT
- TRBJ2-1 TRBV15 - CATSRGGGASYNEQFF TGTGCCACCAGCAGGGGAGGGGGGGCCTCCTACAATGAGCAGTTCTTC
TRBD1 TRBJ1-3 TRBV28 many CASSFSGGQSSIYF TGTGCCAGCAGTTTCTCAGGGGGGCAGAGTTCCATATATTTT
TRBD2 TRBJ2-7 TRBV5-1 many CASSLGLAGPYEQYF TGCGCCAGCAGCTTGGGACTAGCGGGTCCTTACGAGCAGTACTTC
- TRBJ2-1 TRBV4-3 many CASSQVLGNEQFF TGCGCCAGCAGCCAAGTCCTCGGAAATGAGCAGTTCTTC
- TRBJ2-6 TRBV28 few CASSLKMGLGANVLTF TGTGCCAGCAGTTTAAAAATGGGGTTAGGGGCCAACGTCCTGACTTTC
- TRBJ1-1 TRBV28 many CASSNPTSSMNTEAFF TGTGCCAGCAGTAACCCGACAAGCAGTATGAACACTGAAGCTTTCTTT
TRBD2 TRBJ2-7 TRBV30 few CAWSRGTSNEQYF TGTGCCTGGAGTCGAGGGACTAGCAACGAGCAGTACTTC
TRBD1 TRBJ1-5 TRBV7-9 few CASSLGTGVSVNQPQHF TGTGCCAGCAGCTTAGGGACAGGGGTTTCGGTCAATCAGCCCCAGCATTTT
TRBD2 TRBJ2-1 TRBV3-1 few CASRHLAGGYNEQFF TGTGCCAGCAGACACCTAGCGGGGGGGTACAATGAGCAGTTCTTC
- TRBJ1-2 TRBV11-1 - CASSLQSEYGYTF TGTGCCAGCAGCTTACAATCCGAATATGGCTACACCTTC
- TRBJ2-3 TRBV7-2 - CASSSTRGASLINTQYF TGTGCCAGCAGCTCCACCCGCGGGGCCTCCCTTATAAATACGCAGTATTTT
- TRBJ2-1 TRBV7-3 many CASSWSGERNEQFF TGTGCCAGCAGCTGGTCTGGCGAGAGGAATGAGCAGTTCTTC
- TRBJ1-2 TRBV7-2 few CASTFGGGKGNYGYTF TGTGCCAGCACCTTCGGGGGAGGGAAGGGTAACTATGGCTACACCTTC
- TRBJ1-2 TRBV6-5 - CASSYTRGYGYTF TGTGCCAGCAGTTACACCAGGGGTTATGGCTACACCTTC
- TRBJ2-2 TRBV19 - CASSPPWGLPNTGELFF TGTGCCAGTAGTCCCCCGTGGGGGCTGCCGAACACCGGGGAGCTGTTTTTT
- TRBJ2-7 TRBV20-1 many CSATRGPVFDEQYF TGCAGTGCTACCCGGGGCCCAGTTTTTGACGAGCAGTACTTC
TRBD2 TRBJ2-7 TRBV7-2 - CASSLSSLAGVAYEQYF TGTGCCAGCAGCTTATCCTCCCTAGCGGGAGTTGCCTACGAGCAGTACTTC
- TRBJ2-7 TRBV20-1 many CSAIPSIPQGHYPYEQYF TGCAGTGCTATTCCTAGCATCCCCCAAGGCCATTACCCCTACGAGCAGTACTTC
- TRBJ1-1 TRBV28 many CASRDWDFWEAFF TGTGCCAGCAGGGACTGGGACTTCTGGGAAGCTTTCTTT